This TCR beta chain comes out of a study of blood T cell repertoires in COVID-19. For the study at large: From T cells, B-cell-depleted T cells, or PBMCs came the material, which was cDNA or gDNA.

Germline CDR1 reads GTSNPN; CDR2 reads SVGIG (reference sequence). With 0 bases clipped from V and 12 bases from J, the junction kept 6 bases outside the gene matches. The length of the CDR3 is 13 residues. Membership in each cohort depended on participant-reported clinical history. Cohort 3 recovery required two negative PCRs, clearance, or symptom resolution. Measured with immunoSEQ multiplex PCR; TCRdb has only the in-frame clones, and not every one. The sample contains fewer than 350,000 clones, around 91% of which appear only once. Sequenced material: PBMCs or T cells enriched from blood (not recorded which). The receptor was derived from a woman aged 40-49 years who had recovered from COVID-19. The J gene is TRBJ2-1, the V gene TRBV30, with 9 nucleotides matching TRBD2. The CDR3 here is CAWSVLLAGLQFF. In DNA, the CDR3 is TGTGCCTGGAGTGTACTTCTAGCGGGATTGCAGTTCTTC.